This TCR beta chain was sequenced in a study of blood T cell repertoires in COVID-19 (dated by TCRdb to 2019 to 2021). About the investigation overall: Samples from collaborators originated in the United States, Italy and Spain and spanned both the acute and convalescent phases of COVID-19. The material from the prospective study consisted of cDNA or gDNA derived from T cells, B-cell-depleted T cells, or PBMCs. Deeply sampled blood TCRbeta repertoires from subjects exposed to, actively infected with, or recovered from COVID-19 were included in the dataset. The repertoires were released in a freely available public database intended as a resource for research on the immune response to SARS-CoV-2. The samples were drawn from the first 160 participants of the ongoing ImmuneRACE study and from 950 to 1,500 subjects provided by 6 global collaborators. A de-identified subject ID, COVID-19 status, age in years and sex were almost always included in the sample metadata. Where HLA class I and class II types were available, the types were taken from metadata supplied by the sample provider, not from assay-based typing. Study-wide findings and limitations: The amount of clinical and demographic metadata varied by source and participant and was provided uncurated.

Regarding this clone: There is no known antigen for this receptor. No much larger clonotype is one base removed from it; base qualities were not supplied.

The CDR3 measures 15 amino acids from cysteine to phenylalanine. Just CDR3 DNA is preserved here, 45 bases in frame from base 1. CDR1 and CDR2, per the germline V gene, are ENHRY and SYGVKD. V is cut back by 6 bases and J by 10 bases, with 10 bases in the junction unmatched. The immunoSEQ Assay, a bias-controlled multiplex PCR, was used to amplify TCRbeta CDR3 regions from genomic DNA. On the study's bioinformatics: The number of nucleated cells in each sample was estimated by amplification of reference gene primers within the assay. To quantify the absolute abundance of each unique TCRbeta CDR3 rearrangement, sequence reads were collapsed and filtered. For each sample, productive Simpson clonality was calculated as the square root of Simpson's diversity index over productive rearrangements. TCRdb obtained this table from immuneACCESS and retained in-frame rearrangements with V and J assigned. These tables miss some clones; where compared with another copy, unresolved V genes account for less than half of the shortfall, and the remainder is unexplained. D and trimming were read from the DNA, whereas the V and J calls and clone size are those reported in that table. This sample holds 50,000 to 60,000 clones; around nine tenths were observed only once. The ten biggest clones cover about 7% of the sample.

The collaborating institutions used their own protocols to collect whole blood in K2EDTA tubes. For TCRbeta analysis, collaborator samples were shipped as frozen whole blood, as isolated PBMCs, or as DNA extracted from either sample type. This TCR was sampled from a human donor with active COVID-19. The donor label of this sample is uncertain. The specimen sequenced was peripheral blood. This sequence uses TRBV10-3 and TRBJ1-6; 9 nucleotides in the junction match TRBD1. The CDR3 region has the sequence CAIRATGGNSSPLHF. DNA sequence: TGTGCCATCAGGGCGACAGGGGGAAATTCATCACCCCTCCACTTT.